This T cell receptor beta chain was recorded in a study of CD8+CD57+ T cells in acquired aplastic anemia. As for the study in general: An average of around 3.5 ug of DNA was obtained from sorted CD4+ and CD8+ cells. Study-wide results and limits: Patients and controls shared 25 to 35 CD8+ CDR3 sequences, highly expressed in patients. Patients and controls had CD8+ Simpson's diversity values that were not significantly distinct.

Comment on this clonotype: Antigen unknown.

Patients selected for sequencing had displayed CD8+CD57+ cell expansion by flow cytometry. Patients, without exception, had severe acquired aplastic anemia. For CDR3 and TCR beta VDJ profiling, genomic DNA was the template used. Each CDR3 protein is one row after TCRdb ran MiXCR on the reads. The sample has more than 200,000 distinct CDR3 sequences, about half seen once. Trimming removed 1 base from V and 0 bases from J, with 6 bases in between. Germline V CDR1 and CDR2: DFQATT, SNEGSKA (reference sequence). This CDR3 spans 13 amino acids. This TCR derives from a human donor with aplastic anemia. The V gene is TRBV20-1, the J gene TRBJ1-1, with D unclear. The source material was sorted CD4+, CD8+, or CD8+CD57+ T cells (not recorded which) from PBMCs. The CDR3 DNA follows: TGCAGTGCTAGAGTGGGCGTGAACACTGAAGCTTTCTTT. As protein: CSARVGVNTEAFF.